This T cell receptor beta chain was observed in a study of graft-versus-host responses after intestinal transplantation. Study in general: Every recipient underwent anti-thymocyte globulin induction, then tacrolimus and steroids for three to four years. Regarding the study as a whole: With peak circulating GvH clone levels came an association with early post-transplant HvG declines. Marrow from the recipient contained GvH clones, some of which had appeared first in ileum or blood.

About this clone: What it binds is unknown.

Germline V gives CDR1 SGHRS, CDR2 YFSETQ. V lost 0 bases and J lost 3, with 3 bases in between. This CDR3 region has 12 residues. Graft-derived tissue was subjected to processing to liberate intraepithelial and lamina propria lymphocytes. The method was immunoSEQ multiplex PCR; TCRdb's version includes in-frame clones alone and lacks a portion of them. The sample lists 60,000 to 65,000 clones, around 90% occurring once. The material was ileum tissue, obtained 350 to 400 days after transplant. The TCR originated in a human patient who received an intestinal transplant, so some T cells may come from the graft donor. The chain employs TRBV5-1 and TRBJ1-1, with D uncertain. The CDR3 bases are TGCGCCAGCAGCTTGGCGGACACTGAAGCTTTCTTT. Translation: CASSLADTEAFF.